This section outlines one T cell receptor (beta chain) sequence together with its context. The CDR3 loop spans 15 amino acids. V shed 0 bases and J 4 bases; nucleotides not matched to a gene: 4. CDR1 and CDR2 (germline): MGHRA, YSYEKL. The sample originates from a study of Ad26.COV2.S vaccination and SARS-CoV-2 variants. Method: immunoSEQ multiplex PCR; TCRdb's copy keeps in-frame clones and lacks some. The sample lists about 480,000 clones, 87% seen once, with more than 10% in the top ten. Treatment denoted: roughly 20 received Ad26.COV2.S at low or high dose, single or two shots; about 5 received placebo; per-sample allocation not given. Vaccine and placebo recipients were sampled on day 63 after the first injection. In the vaccine, an Ad26 vector expressed the SARS-CoV-2 spike of the Wuhan strain.

The clonotype was recovered from a person aged 18-60 years who received the Ad26.COV2.S COVID-19 vaccine or a placebo. The sequencing here drew on peripheral blood, taken in a trial of Ad26.COV2.S vaccine versus placebo. V and J are TRBV4-1 and TRBJ2-7, with 9 nucleotides matching TRBD1. This chain's CDR3 is CASSQEETGGYEQYF. The CDR3 DNA reads as TGCGCCAGCAGCCAAGAGGAGACAGGGGGTTACGAGCAGTACTTC.